Each of the 7 T cell receptor beta chains below was sequenced from the same sample in a study of cytomegalovirus exposure and HLA in healthy donors. Primers: 60 Vbeta forward and 13 Jbeta reverse. Produced via immunoSEQ multiplex PCR; TCRdb's table is partial and in-frame only. This table holds some 120,000 clones, roughly 84% found once. The sample consisted of PBMCs. Every receptor here comes from a woman aged 18 to 35 in good health and CMV-seropositive.

This clone was observed a few times. The genes are TRBV2 and TRBJ2-7; 7 nucleotides align to TRBD2. The CDR3 consists of 18 residues. J lost 6 bases, V lost 6 bases, and 23 bases had no gene match. From germline, CDR1 is SNHLY and CDR2 FYNNEI. The CDR3 sequence: CASRGVGGEGPSGFEQYF. The CDR3, as DNA: TGTGCCAGCAGGGGGGTGGGTGGGGAGGGGCCGTCCGGATTCGAGCAGTACTTC.

The chain combines TRBV10-1 with TRBJ1-2; D is ambiguous. Between the trimmed V and J ends, which lost 0 bases and 8 bases, there was a span of 10 bases. Germline V lookup: CDR1 WNHNN, CDR2 SYGVQD (reference sequence). The CDR3 length is 13 residues. Here the CDR3 reads CASSESEAWGYTF. CDR3 DNA: TGCGCCAGCAGTGAGTCGGAGGCTTGGGGCTACACCTTC.

The rearrangement links TRBV11-2 to TRBJ1-1, with 7 bases lining up with TRBD1. The CDR3 spans 13 residues. J lost 0 bases, V lost 6 bases, and 1 base had no gene match. Germline values: CDR1 SGHAT, CDR2 FQNNGV. In DNA form, the CDR3 reads TGTGCCAGCAGGGGACAGTTGAACACTGAAGCTTTCTTT. It translates to CASRGQLNTEAFF.

V and J are TRBV19 and TRBJ1-1; D might be TRBD1 (6 bases). The CDR3 runs 15 residues. CDR1 LNHDA and CDR2 SQIVND come from the germline V gene (reference sequence). V shed 4 bases and J shed 2 bases, with 14 bases lying between them. The CDR3 loop is CASSNLGQFNTEAFF. CDR3 bases: TGTGCCAGTAGTAACTTAGGACAGTTCAACACTGAAGCTTTCTTT.

The gene calls are TRBV4-2 and TRBJ2-5; 12 nucleotides line up with TRBD2. This CDR3 is built from 16 residues. Losses at the gene ends were 8 bases for V and 2 bases for J; bases not matched to a gene: 9. Germline V gene data show CDR1 as LGHNA and CDR2 as YNFKEQ. The CDR3 spells CASASGGARSQETQYF. The CDR3, as DNA: TGTGCCAGCGCTAGCGGGGGGGCTCGGAGTCAAGAGACCCAGTACTTC.

The chain is built from TRBV19 and TRBJ1-1; weak D call: TRBD1 (5 bases). V was clipped by 8 bases and J by 5 bases, with 15 bases between them. Germline loops: CDR1 LNHDA, CDR2 SQIVND (reference sequence). The CDR3 is 13 residues long. CDR3 in DNA: TGTGCCAGTTCTGCGGGGGGAGGAACTGAAGCTTTCTTT. This encodes CASSAGGGTEAFF.

This clone came up once. CDR3 DNA sequence: TGTGCCAGCAGTGAACGTCCAGGGGGCGGATCACCCCTCCACTTT. Amino acids: CASSERPGGGSPLHF. The V call is TRBV2, the J call TRBJ1-6, with 8 bases identical to TRBD1. This CDR3 is built from 15 residues. Trimming removed 2 bases from V and 10 bases from J; junction bases left unmatched: 7. Germline CDR1 SNHLY, CDR2 FYNNEI.